A selection of T cell receptor beta chains follows, all from one sample in a study of control samples from healthy donors and cancer patients. Measured with immunoSEQ multiplex PCR; TCRdb has only the in-frame clones, and not every one. The profile shows 160,000 or so clones, 96% of them singletons. Sequences were obtained from blood. The source is a woman in her 30s in good health. The CDR3 runs from the conserved cysteine through the conserved F or W. The D gene is left open where the match is weak. Some rows have no size entry. The others give once, few or many, or a class for an expanded clone.

J	size	D	V	DNA	CDR3
TRBJ2-2	.	.	TRBV14	TGTGCCAGCAGCCAAGACCCAAGGTACACCGGGGAGCTGTTTTTT	CASSQDPRYTGELFF
TRBJ1-4	.	.	TRBV19	TGTGCCAGTAGCCCCAGGACGGGGGTGTTTTTT	CASSPRTGVFF
TRBJ2-2	.	TRBD1	TRBV28	TGTGCCAGCAGTTTTATCAGGGGGCTCCACACCGGGGAGCTGTTTTTT	CASSFIRGLHTGELFF
TRBJ2-7	.	.	TRBV30	TGTGCCTGGAGCCCCCGAGCGGACGGAGGGGAGCAGTACTTC	CAWSPRADGGEQYF
TRBJ2-7	.	.	TRBV13	TGTGCCAGCAGCTTAGATTCGGGGGACGAGCAGTACTTC	CASSLDSGDEQYF
TRBJ2-7	.	.	TRBV6-5	TGTGCCAGCAGTACCTCGACAGTGGCCGAGCAGTACTTC	CASSTSTVAEQYF
TRBJ1-5	.	.	TRBV6-5	TGTGCCAGCAGAGCAGACCTATATCAGCCCCAGCATTTT	CASRADLYQPQHF
TRBJ2-7	few	TRBD1	TRBV9	TGTGCCAGCAGCGTCAAATGGGACAGCCCCCTCTTCTTC	CASSVKWDSPLFF
TRBJ2-1	.	TRBD2	TRBV5-1	TGCGCCAGCAGCACCGGGACTAGCGGCTACAATGAGCAGTTCTTC	CASSTGTSGYNEQFF
TRBJ1-5	.	TRBD1	TRBV15	TGTGCCACCACCGAGGACAGGGGGCAACAGCCCCAGCATTTT	CATTEDRGQQPQHF
TRBJ2-5	few	.	TRBV4-1	TGCGCCAGCAGCCAAGGGTCCCTACAGGGTAGGGAGACCCAGTACTTC	CASSQGSLQGRETQYF
TRBJ2-7	.	TRBD2	TRBV30	TGTGCCTGGAGTCTCCTAGCGGGAGAGGATTCTTCCTACGAGCAGTACTTC	CAWSLLAGEDSSYEQYF
TRBJ2-7	.	TRBD2	TRBV29-1	TGCAGCGCAGCGGGGAGCTCCTACGAGCAGTACTTC	CSAAGSSYEQYF
TRBJ1-3	.	.	TRBV6-5	TGTGCCAGCAGTTACGGGCAGGGCCCCTCTGGAAACACCATATATTTT	CASSYGQGPSGNTIYF
TRBJ1-2	once	.	TRBV27	TGTGCCAGCAGTCCCCGGGGGGGTGTTGACTATGGCTACACCTTC	CASSPRGGVDYGYTF
TRBJ2-1	once	.	TRBV4-2	TGTGCCAGCAGCCAAGAGGGGGGGGCTTGGAATGAGCAGTTCTTC	CASSQEGGAWNEQFF
TRBJ2-6	.	.	TRBV3-1/TRBV3-2	TGTGCCAGCAGCCAATCTAACTCTGGGGCCAACGTCCTGACTTTC	CASSQSNSGANVLTF
TRBJ1-2	.	.	TRBV6-1	TGTGCCAGCAGTGCTGACTCGGGCAGGGAAATCTATGGCTACACCTTC	CASSADSGREIYGYTF
TRBJ2-7	.	.	TRBV28	TGTGCCACCGTAGGCCTCAGTCAGACCTACGAGCAGTACTTC	CATVGLSQTYEQYF
TRBJ1-2	.	TRBD1	TRBV18	TGTGCCAGCTCACCAGGGGACAGATTACTCTATGGCTACACCTTC	CASSPGDRLLYGYTF
TRBJ1-3	.	.	TRBV6-5	TGTGCCAGCAGCCGGGGACGTCAATGGGCAAACACCATATATTTT	CASSRGRQWANTIYF
TRBJ2-3	.	.	TRBV28	TGTGCCAGCAGTCAACCAAGAATCTCAGCAGATACGCAGTATTTT	CASSQPRISADTQYF
TRBJ2-7	.	TRBD2	TRBV19	TGTGCCAGTAGTCCGACTAGCGGGAGTCTCTACGAGCAGTACTTC	CASSPTSGSLYEQYF
TRBJ1-2	.	TRBD1	TRBV19	TGTGCCAGTAGTACGTCCCGGGACAGGTACCCTTTCTATGGCTACACCTTC	CASSTSRDRYPFYGYTF
TRBJ1-4	once	.	TRBV19	TGTGCCAGTAGTGACAGGCACTCAACTAATGAAAAACTGTTTTTT	CASSDRHSTNEKLFF
TRBJ2-7	once	TRBD1	TRBV4-1	TGCGCCAGCAGCCCCCGGACAGGGTGGGGTGAGCAGTACTTC	CASSPRTGWGEQYF
TRBJ2-5	.	.	TRBV21-1	TGTGCCAGCAGCAAAGGGGGGACAACATATCAAGAGACCCAGTACTTC	CASSKGGTTYQETQYF
TRBJ2-3	once	.	TRBV10-1	TGCGCCAGCAGTGAGGGGGTCCATCGCACAGATACGCAGTATTTT	CASSEGVHRTDTQYF
TRBJ2-1	.	.	TRBV28	TGTGCCAGCAAGGCCCCAGGGCACCATGAGCAGTTCTTC	CASKAPGHHEQFF
TRBJ2-3	.	.	TRBV11-2	TGTGCCAGCAGCTTCTCCACTAGCCCAAATACGCAGTATTTT	CASSFSTSPNTQYF
TRBJ2-7	.	TRBD2	TRBV3-1/TRBV3-2	TGTGCCAGCAGCCTCAGAACCGGGACTAGCGGGGACTACGAGCAGTACTTC	CASSLRTGTSGDYEQYF
TRBJ2-2	.	TRBD1	TRBV27	TGTGCCAGCAGTCCGGGACAGGGGAAGATCGGGGAGCTGTTTTTT	CASSPGQGKIGELFF
TRBJ1-4	.	.	TRBV5-4	TGTGCCAGCAGCTTTGGTGAAAAACTGTTTTTT	CASSFGEKLFF
TRBJ1-6	.	.	TRBV27	TGTGCCAGCATTGGCCTCAGCTCCTATAATTCACCCCTCCACTTT	CASIGLSSYNSPLHF
TRBJ1-3	.	.	TRBV30	TGTGCCTGGAGTGCTACGGATGGAAACACCATATATTTT	CAWSATDGNTIYF